This TCR beta chain was found in a study of blood T cell repertoires in COVID-19. About the study: The analysed material was cDNA or gDNA that came from T cells, B-cell-depleted T cells, or PBMCs.

Trimming took off 3 bases at V and 10 bases at J, with 9 bases between the two ends. Per the germline V gene, CDR1 is KGHSH and CDR2 is LQKENI. The CDR3 length is 11 residues. Study members were between about 18 and 90 years old and lived in over 20 US regions. Per the original methods: Amplified reference gene primers provided the basis for estimating nucleated cell counts. Method: immunoSEQ multiplex PCR; TCRdb's copy keeps in-frame clones and lacks some. V, J and clone size are those of that table, while D and trimming were read from the DNA. The sample records nearly 250,000 clones, over 75% being singletons.

Material for sequencing was PBMCs or T cells enriched from blood (not recorded which). This clonotype was sampled from a woman aged 45-59 years with acute COVID-19. The chain carries TRBV18 and TRBJ1-2; D remains ambiguous. The chain's CDR3 is CASSPGRDYTF. DNA for the CDR3: TGTGCCAGCTCACCTGGGCGGGACTACACCTTC.